This T cell receptor (beta chain) came from a study of identifying expanded T cells in peripheral blood. The CDR3 runs to 16 residues. V lost 7 bases, J lost 0 bases, and 8 bases stayed unmatched. Germline lookup yields CDR1 SGHRS and CDR2 YFSETQ. Clones were sequenced by immunoSEQ multiplex PCR, and TCRdb holds only the in-frame ones, with some missing. The table lists over 90,000 clones, nearly 90% of them singletons. This TCR derives from a person aged 18 to 75 in good health. The chain links TRBV5-1 to TRBJ1-3; 9 bases map to TRBD1. The sequenced material came from blood. The CDR3, as DNA: TGCGCCAGCGGGACAGGGTCGGGCAACTCTGGAAACACCATATATTTT. Encoded protein: CASGTGSGNSGNTIYF.